This TCR beta chain is drawn from a study of cytomegalovirus exposure and HLA in healthy donors. Study as a whole: From HLA-typed donors, an early data release held roughly 89 million unique TCRs.

Whole-study findings and limits: Earlier analysis yielded a pattern in which most TCR beta V segments were productive about 90% or about 30% of the time. Per a later analysis, under 20,000 TCR beta sequences showed association with HLA alleles at 0.05 false discovery rate. What TCR beta sequences reportedly achieved was accurate prediction of HLA-A and HLA-B alleles in most subjects.

The PCR contained 60 Vbeta and 13 Jbeta primers. TCRdb keeps only in-frame clones here, not all; method: immunoSEQ multiplex PCR. Of tens of thousands of clones in the sample, almost 85% were seen once. The CDR3 totals 15 residues. Germline CDR1 and CDR2: SGHNT and YENEEA. Trimming cost V 4 bases and J 7 bases, with 17 bases left between them. About this clone itself: What it recognizes is unknown.

Sequencing input: PBMCs. This chain connects TRBV11-3 to TRBJ2-1; maybe TRBD2 (6 bases). This receptor was obtained from a woman between 18 and 30 years old in good health and CMV-seropositive. CDR3 in amino acids: CASSSNAGSLNEQFF. CDR3 coding DNA: TGTGCCAGCAGCTCGAACGCGGGATCTTTGAATGAGCAGTTCTTC.